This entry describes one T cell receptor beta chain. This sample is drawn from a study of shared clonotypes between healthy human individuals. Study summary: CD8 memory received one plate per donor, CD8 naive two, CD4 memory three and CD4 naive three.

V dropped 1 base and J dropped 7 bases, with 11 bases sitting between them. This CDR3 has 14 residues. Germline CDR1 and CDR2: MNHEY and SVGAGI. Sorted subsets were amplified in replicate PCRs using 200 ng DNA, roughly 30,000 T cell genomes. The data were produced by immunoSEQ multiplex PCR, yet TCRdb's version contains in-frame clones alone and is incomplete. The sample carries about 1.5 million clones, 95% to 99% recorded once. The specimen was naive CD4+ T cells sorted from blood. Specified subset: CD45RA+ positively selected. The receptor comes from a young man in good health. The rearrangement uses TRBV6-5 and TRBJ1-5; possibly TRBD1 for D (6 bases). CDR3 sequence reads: CASSYFGGGQPQHF. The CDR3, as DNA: TGTGCCAGCAGTTACTTTGGGGGCGGCCAGCCCCAGCATTTT.